The 30 T cell receptor beta chains presented below share a single source sample, sequenced in a study of CD8 T cells in ankylosing spondylitis. MiXCR, run by TCRdb on the 5' RACE reads, gives a single entry per CDR3 protein. The sample contains about 190,000 distinct CDR3 sequences, 10% to 15% of which appear only once. Sequences were obtained from blood, either unsorted or a sorted T cell fraction (not recorded which). These receptors were obtained from a female donor with ankylosing spondylitis or in good health (not recorded which).

This clonotype was seen many times. This chain uses TRBV6-1 with TRBJ1-6; tentatively, D is TRBD1 (5 bases). The CDR3 totals 17 residues. Deletions cut 3 bases from V and 4 bases from J, with 16 bases between. The germline CDR1 and CDR2 sequences are MNHNS and SASEGT. CDR3 bases: TGTGCCAGCAGTGAGAACTCCGTGGGGGGTTATAATTCACCCCTCCACTTT. It specifies CASSENSVGGYNSPLHF.

In its sample, this clonotype was seen many times. The chain combines TRBV5-6 with TRBJ1-1; D call uncertain. In germline, CDR1 is SGHDT, CDR2 YYEEEE. This CDR3 is built from 14 residues. The germline V and J ends were trimmed by 2 bases and 1 base, with 9 bases remaining between them. The CDR3 nucleotides are TGTGCCAGCAGCTTTTTAGCCAGGAACACTGAAGCTTTCTTT. Its protein product is CASSFLARNTEAFF.

The chain couples TRBV20-1 to TRBJ1-1; maybe TRBD1 (6 bases). Germline V gene data show CDR1 as DFQATT and CDR2 as SNEGSKA (reference sequence). The CDR3 runs 11 residues. The CDR3 sequence is CNPRGGTEAFF. The CDR3 bases are TGCAACCCCAGGGGTGGAACTGAAGCTTTCTTT.

There are many counts of this clonotype. The CDR3 is CSALTGESSYEQYF. The CDR3 nucleotides read TGCAGCGCCCTGACAGGGGAAAGCTCCTACGAGCAGTACTTC. The chain links TRBV29-1 to TRBJ2-7; TRBD1 agrees at 8 bases. Looked up from germline, CDR1 is SQVTM and CDR2 is ANQGSEA. The CDR3 covers 14 residues. Trimming took 7 bases from V and 0 from J; bases not matched to a gene: 8.

This clonotype appeared a few times. The rearrangement joins TRBV15 to TRBJ2-1, with D uncertain. This CDR3 has 15 amino acids. CDR1 is LNHNV, CDR2 YYDKDF, per germline (reference sequence). The V and J ends lost 3 bases and 4 bases respectively, with 13 bases between them. The CDR3 DNA is TGTGCCACCAGCAGTTTGGGCCAGGCGTACAATGAGCAGTTCTTC. It translates to CATSSLGQAYNEQFF.

This clonotype was recorded a few times. CDR3: CSAHSGRVLYEQYF. The CDR3 region has the DNA TGCAGTGCCCATAGCGGACGGGTCCTCTACGAGCAGTACTTC. The chain employs TRBV20-1 and TRBJ2-7; TRBD2 might be the D (6 bases). Germline V gene sequence: CDR1 DFQATT, CDR2 SNEGSKA (reference sequence). V was shortened by 6 bases and J by 3 bases, with 18 bases between the two germline ends. CDR3 size: 14 residues.

V is TRBV11-2 and J is TRBJ2-7; D may match TRBD1 or TRBD2 (5 bases each). The CDR3 consists of 14 residues. Germline CDR1 is SGHAT and CDR2 is FQNNGV. V lost 3 bases and J 7 bases, leaving 16 bases between the germline ends. The CDR3 here is CASSFRWVEGEQYF. The CDR3, as DNA: TGTGCCAGCAGCTTTCGTTGGGTTGAGGGGGAGCAGTACTTC.

This clonotype has a count of ten or more. The rearrangement links TRBV5-1 to TRBJ2-1; TRBD2 matches at 12 bases. V gave up 5 bases and J gave up 0 bases; unmatched junction bases: 9. Per germline, CDR1 SGHRS and CDR2 YFSETQ. This CDR3 is built from 18 residues. Here the CDR3 DNA reads TGCGCCAGCAGTGGGGGGACTAGCGGGTACCTCTCCTACAATGAGCAGTTCTTC. Residues: CASSGGTSGYLSYNEQFF.

This clonotype has at least ten counts. The chain combines TRBV12-3 or TRBV12-4 with TRBJ2-2, with D hard to call. V lost 6 bases and J lost 0, with 8 bases in between. This CDR3 has 14 residues. The CDR3 DNA reads as TGTGCCAGCAGATGGGAATCGAACACCGGGGAGCTGTTTTTT. Amino acids: CASRWESNTGELFF.

This clonotype has a handful of counts. The gene calls are TRBV10-3 and TRBJ2-1; D uncertain. V was cut by 5 bases and J by 7 bases, with 9 bases left in between. This CDR3 comprises 12 residues. Per the germline V gene, CDR1 is ENHRY and CDR2 is SYGVKD. The CDR3 sequence: CAISKLENEQFF. In nucleotides, the CDR3 is TGTGCCATCAGTAAACTGGAAAATGAGCAGTTCTTC.

This clonotype was found many times. This chain connects TRBV5-1 to TRBJ1-2, with D tentatively TRBD1 (5 bases). Per germline, CDR1 SGHRS and CDR2 YFSETQ. Trimming took 0 bases from V and 6 from J, leaving 12 bases between them. CDR3 length equals 14 residues. In DNA form, the CDR3 reads TGCGCCAGCAGCTTGGTTCCAGGGCTTGATGGCTACACCTTC. It codes for CASSLVPGLDGYTF.

The sample holds many counts of this clonotype. V gene TRBV5-5 combines with J gene TRBJ1-1, with D perhaps TRBD1 (5 bases). V shed 2 bases and J shed 8 bases, with 13 bases lying between them. The CDR3 runs to 13 residues. The germline V gene has CDR1 SGHKS and CDR2 YYEKEE (reference sequence). CDR3 DNA: TGTGCCAGCAGCTTAAAGAGGGGAGGAGAAGCTTTCTTT. It specifies CASSLKRGGEAFF.

Ten or more counts support this clonotype. The rearrangement joins TRBV7-2 to TRBJ1-1; no reliable D call. Per germline, CDR1 SGHTA and CDR2 FQGNSA. The CDR3 spans 14 residues. V was cut by 1 base and J by 5 bases, with 11 bases left in between. CDR3 sequence: CASSLEVVKTEAFF. The CDR3 coding sequence is TGTGCCAGCAGCTTAGAGGTCGTAAAGACTGAAGCTTTCTTT.

The sample holds many counts of this clonotype. This chain uses TRBV6-2 or TRBV6-3 with TRBJ2-3; no clear D. V was cut by 5 bases and J by 2 bases, with 11 bases left in between. CDR1 is MNHEY and CDR2 is SVGEGT in the germline V gene. This CDR3 is 14 amino acids long. CDR3 nucleotide sequence: TGTGCCAGCAGTACCACCGGGCCCACAGATACGCAGTATTTT. This codes for CASSTTGPTDTQYF.

The table lists this clonotype with many counts. The junction departs from the called germline gene at one end, perhaps through a read error. The chain recombines TRBV12-3 or TRBV12-4 with TRBJ1-2, with TRBD1 matching 9 bases. There are 14 residues in the CDR3. The CDR3 DNA is TGTGCCAGCAGTTACGGGACAGGGTACTACGGCTACACCTTC. Its protein is CASSYGTGYYGYTF.

This clonotype appeared many times. The chain carries TRBV27 and TRBJ1-2; D not resolved. Germline lookup yields CDR1 MNHEY and CDR2 SMNVEV (reference sequence). CDR3 size: 14 residues. V gave up 0 bases and J gave up 2 bases, with 7 bases separating them. CDR3 region: CASSLSWGNYGYTF. CDR3 nucleotide sequence: TGTGCCAGCAGTTTATCATGGGGAAACTATGGCTACACCTTC.

This clonotype was picked up a small number of times. CDR3 amino acids: CASSLGLGVAGFTDTQYF. As DNA, the CDR3 is TGTGCCAGCAGTTTAGGACTGGGAGTAGCGGGGTTCACAGATACGCAGTATTTT. V gene TRBV12-3 or TRBV12-4 combines with J gene TRBJ2-3, with TRBD2 identical over 8 bases. V was pared by 1 base and J by 2 bases, with 11 bases of the junction left unmatched. This CDR3 is 18 amino acids long.

This clonotype was detected many times. CDR3 residues: CASSHGLKAGELFF. CDR3 in DNA: TGTGCCAGCAGTCACGGACTTAAGGCCGGGGAGCTGTTTTTT. This chain links TRBV6-5 with TRBJ2-2; D is perhaps TRBD2 (5 bases). The CDR3 contains 14 residues. Per the germline V gene, CDR1 is MNHEY and CDR2 is SVGAGI. V lost 5 bases, J lost 6 bases, and 13 bases lay in between.

A few counts support this clonotype. J is TRBJ2-7 and V is TRBV6-5, with D possibly being TRBD2 (5 bases). The CDR3 is made up of 15 amino acids. The V gene lost 5 bases and the J gene lost 3 bases, with 17 bases spanning the gap. Germline lookup yields CDR1 MNHEY and CDR2 SVGAGI. In nucleotides, the CDR3 is TGTGCCAGCAGTAACTGGGTGAGCGGAGACTACGAGCAGTACTTC. Amino acids: CASSNWVSGDYEQYF.

This sequence joins TRBV24-1 and TRBJ2-3; 7 bases are shared with TRBD1. The CDR3 is made up of 14 amino acids. Trimming cost V 4 bases and J 4 bases; bases outside gene matches: 4. The germline V gene has CDR1 KGHDR and CDR2 SFDVKD. In nucleotides, the CDR3 is TGTGCCACCAGTGACTCCGACAGGGCAGATACGCAGTATTTT. Its protein product is CATSDSDRADTQYF.

This clonotype was counted only a few times. J is TRBJ2-6 and V is TRBV27, with D possibly TRBD1 on 5 matching bases. The CDR3 loop spans 15 amino acids. Per germline, CDR1 MNHEY and CDR2 SMNVEV (reference sequence). The V end was cut by 5 bases, the J end by 4 bases, with 12 bases between. The CDR3 nucleotides read TGTGCCAGCAGTGCCAGGGAATCCGGGGCCAACGTCCTGACTTTC. Its translation: CASSARESGANVLTF.

In regard to this clonotype: A much bigger clone sits one base away, suggesting this may be a read error. The chain has TRBV5-1 and TRBJ2-1, with a tentative D call TRBD1 (7 bases). Looked up from germline, CDR1 is SGHRS and CDR2 is YFSETQ. The CDR3 loop spans 14 amino acids. DNA of the CDR3: TGCGTCAGCAGCGGAGGGACAGTCATATCTGAGCAGTTCTTC. It is translated as CVSSGGTVISEQFF.

Concerning this clonotype itself: One junction end does not reproduce the germline sequence, and a read error may be involved. The chain recombines TRBV6-5 with TRBJ2-2; maybe TRBD2 (5 bases). The CDR3 length is 17 residues. Germline V CDR1 and CDR2: MNHEY, SVGAGI. The CDR3 coding sequence is TGTGCCAGCAGTTACTCGCGGTGGACCGCGAACACCGGGAAGCTGTTTTTT. This gives the protein CASSYSRWTANTGKLFF.

Comment on this clonotype: A much larger clone lies a single base off, so this may be a read error. The chain couples TRBV7-9 to TRBJ2-2; D uncertain. Germline values: CDR1 SEHNR, CDR2 FQNEAQ (reference sequence). The CDR3 has 15 residues. Trimming shortened V by 6 bases and J by 5 bases, and 16 bases separated the two germline ends. The CDR3 loop is CASRRPGIDTGELFF. The CDR3 nucleotides are TGTGCCAGCAGACGCCCCGGAATAGATACCGGGGAGCTGTTTTTT.

V gene TRBV4-3 combines with J gene TRBJ2-6; D might be TRBD1 or TRBD2, each matching 5 bases. This CDR3 region has 17 residues. Germline CDR1 reads LGHNA; CDR2 reads YSLEER. Trimming left V 6 bases short and J 4 bases short, with 19 bases between. The CDR3 loop is CASRGGAGLGGANVLTF. In DNA form, the CDR3 reads TGCGCCAGCAGGGGTGGGGCGGGCCTGGGAGGGGCCAACGTCCTGACTTTC.

This chain joins TRBV20-1 and TRBJ2-1, with D tentatively TRBD2 (6 bases). The CDR3 runs 15 residues. V lost 1 base, J lost 6 bases, and 16 bases lay in between. Germline V gene lookup returns CDR1 DFQATT and CDR2 SNEGSKA (reference sequence). DNA of the CDR3: TGCAGTGCTAGAGGTGGGGGACTGTTCACCAATGAGCAGTTCTTC. Residues: CSARGGGLFTNEQFF.

The gene calls are TRBV29-1 and TRBJ1-4; 8 bases match TRBD1. This CDR3 region has 14 residues. CDR1 and CDR2 (germline): SQVTM, ANQGSEA. V dropped 6 bases and J dropped 0; count of bases not matched to a gene: 3. The CDR3 sequence: CSVEQGATNEKLFF. The CDR3 DNA reads as TGCAGCGTGGAACAGGGGGCAACTAATGAAAAACTGTTTTTT.

This clonotype was found many times. The chain employs TRBV7-2 and TRBJ2-1; TRBD2 is a possible D gene (6 bases). V lost 5 bases and J 5 bases, leaving 13 bases between the germline ends. This CDR3 region has 14 residues. The germline CDR1 and CDR2 sequences are SGHTA and FQGNSA. The CDR3 bases are TGTGCCAGCAGCCCGGGACTTAGTAACAATGAGCAGTTCTTC. This gives the protein CASSPGLSNNEQFF.

CDR3 nucleotide sequence: TGTGCCAGCAGTTCCACAGGGGGCACCTACAATGAGCAGTTCTTC. Residues: CASSSTGGTYNEQFF. The chain employs TRBV12-3 or TRBV12-4 and TRBJ2-1, with 9 positions matching TRBD1. With V trimmed by 4 bases and J by 2 bases, 3 bases remained unmatched. The CDR3 loop spans 15 amino acids.

Remarks on this clonotype: This may arise from a read error, as a much more abundant clone is one base away. This chain joins TRBV11-2 and TRBJ2-5; 9 bases are a match to TRBD1. The CDR3 consists of 16 residues. Germline CDR1 is SGHAT and CDR2 is FQNNGV. CDR3: CASSLVPGQGQEAQYF. The CDR3 DNA is TGTGCCAGCAGCTTAGTTCCCGGACAGGGGCAAGAGGCCCAGTACTTC.